The clone carrying this T cell receptor (beta chain) was counted once. This sample is part of a study of T cell responses to AZD1222 COVID-19 vaccine. The table came from immunoSEQ multiplex PCR; TCRdb's copy has only in-frame clones and leaves some out. The profile shows 95,000 to 150,000 clones, more than 85% of them singletons. CDR1 and CDR2 (germline): SGHNT, YYREEE (reference sequence). The CDR3 runs 15 residues. Germline trimming cut 4 bases from V and 2 bases from J; bases unmatched to any gene: 3. This receptor was identified in an adult in good health. The chain employs TRBV5-4 and TRBJ2-2; 9 nucleotides line up with TRBD1. Sequencing used peripheral blood, obtained on day 0 of AZD1222 vaccination. CDR3 amino acids: CASSGTGINTGELFF. In nucleotides, the CDR3 is TGTGCCAGCAGCGGGACAGGGATCAACACCGGGGAGCTGTTTTTT.